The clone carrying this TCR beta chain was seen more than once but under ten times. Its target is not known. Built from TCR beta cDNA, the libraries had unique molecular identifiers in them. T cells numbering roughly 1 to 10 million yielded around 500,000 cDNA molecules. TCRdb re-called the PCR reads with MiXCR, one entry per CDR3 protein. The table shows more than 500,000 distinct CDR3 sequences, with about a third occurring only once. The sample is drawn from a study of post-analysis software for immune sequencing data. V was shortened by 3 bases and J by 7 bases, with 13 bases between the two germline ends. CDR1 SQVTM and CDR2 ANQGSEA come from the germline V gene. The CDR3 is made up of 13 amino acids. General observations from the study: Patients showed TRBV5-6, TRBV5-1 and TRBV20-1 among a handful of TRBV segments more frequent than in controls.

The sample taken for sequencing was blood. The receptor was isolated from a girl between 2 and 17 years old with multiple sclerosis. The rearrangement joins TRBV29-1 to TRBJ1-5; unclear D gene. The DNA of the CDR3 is TGCAGCGTTGATGAGGGTTTGGGCCAGCCCCAGCATTTT. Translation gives CSVDEGLGQPQHF.